Listed below are T cell receptor beta chains from one sample, sequenced in a study of T cell repertoires in cytomegalovirus infection. TCRdb reanalysed the reads using MiXCR and keeps one entry per CDR3 protein. The sample records around 230,000 distinct CDR3 sequences, around two fifths being singletons. Their recognized antigens are unknown. The specimen comprised CD8+ T cells from cultured PBMCs, sampled from culture after CMV antigen stimulation. These receptors all come from a human donor in good health (CMV status not recorded). Some clones in this sample may be carry-over from other donors' samples. The CDR3 runs from the conserved cysteine through the conserved F or W. Fields, in order: J gene, D gene, clone size, V gene, CDR3 length, CDR3 DNA, CDR3 protein. The D gene is left open where the match is weak. The size of a clone is reported for some rows only, either as once, few or many, or as a class for expanded clones.

TRBJ2-7 | TRBD2 | many | TRBV7-6 | 15 | TGTGCCAGCAGTTTAGAACTAGCGGGGTCTTACGAGCAGTACTTC | CASSLELAGSYEQYF
TRBJ1-1 | TRBD1 | - | TRBV19 | 15 | TGTGCCAGTAGTGAATCAGGGGGCTGGGTCACTGAAGCTTTCTTT | CASSESGGWVTEAFF
TRBJ1-1 | TRBD1 | - | TRBV5-8 | 16 | TGTGCCAGCAGCTCTTCGGACAGGCTTATGAACACTGAAGCTTTCTTT | CASSSSDRLMNTEAFF
TRBJ1-5 | TRBD1 | - | TRBV27 | 16 | TGTGCCAGCAGTTTAGGGGACAGGGTGGGCAATAAGCCCCAGCATTTT | CASSLGDRVGNKPQHF
TRBJ1-3 | TRBD1 | few | TRBV7-7 | 15 | TGTGCCAGCAGCACCTCGGACAGGGTTGGAGACACCATATATTTT | CASSTSDRVGDTIYF
TRBJ2-1 | TRBD2 | - | TRBV13 | 15 | TGTGCCAGCACCCAAGGGGCTAGCGGATACAATGAGCAGTTCTTC | CASTQGASGYNEQFF
TRBJ2-3 | - | few | TRBV28 | 16 | TGTGCCAGCAGTTTCTCCCCCGGCCTGTACACAGATACGCAGTATTTT | CASSFSPGLYTDTQYF
TRBJ2-2 | - | - | TRBV7-9 | 18 | TGTGCCAGCAGCGGAAGAACCTGGGACACCGCGAACACCGGGGAGCTGTTTTTT | CASSGRTWDTANTGELFF
TRBJ2-7 | - | - | TRBV20-1 | 15 | TGCAGTGCTATTCCCGGAACTTCCGACCTCTACGAGCAGTACTTC | CSAIPGTSDLYEQYF
TRBJ2-4 | TRBD2 | many | TRBV7-2 | 15 | TGTGCCAGCAGCTTAGCCATAGCGGGAGGCGACATTCAGTACTTC | CASSLAIAGGDIQYF
TRBJ2-7 | - | once | TRBV20-1 | 14 | TGCAGTGCCCCAGTACAGGGTTTAACCTACGAGCAGTACTTC | CSAPVQGLTYEQYF
TRBJ1-2 | - | few | TRBV27 | 14 | TGTGCCAGCAGTTTACACGGGTCCAACTATGGCTACACCTTC | CASSLHGSNYGYTF
TRBJ2-1 | TRBD2 | few | TRBV11-2 | 16 | TGTGCCAGCAGATCGCGTCCTAGCGGGGAGGGCAATGAGCAGTTCTTC | CASRSRPSGEGNEQFF
TRBJ1-6 | - | - | TRBV27 | 14 | TGTGCCAGCAGTTTAGCTGGAGGGAATTCACCCCTCCACTTT | CASSLAGGNSPLHF
TRBJ2-4 | - | many | TRBV20-1 | 13 | TGCAGTGCTAGATACAGCGGTGGGAACATTCAGTACTTC | CSARYSGGNIQYF
TRBJ1-1 | - | - | TRBV6-4 | 13 | TGTGCCAGCAGTGAGGGCCATGGCACTGAAGCTTTCTTT | CASSEGHGTEAFF
TRBJ2-7 | - | once | TRBV19 | 15 | TGTGCCAGTACCCTCAGGGGCTCCGGACCCTACGAGCAGTACTTC | CASTLRGSGPYEQYF